This T cell receptor (beta chain) appears in the sequencing data of a study of T cells in Graves' hyperthyroidism and ophthalmopathy. General study results and limits: Peripheral blood also featured most of the thyroid clonotypes expanded above 0.001. Model-based prediction identified ophthalmopathy a median around 6.5 months prior to its onset. Stable hyperthyroidism was told apart from ophthalmopathy by a model built on 13 V-J features.

Researchers amplified the TCR beta CDR3 regions from RNA transcripts. A set of HTBI primers served as the primers for a first-round RT-PCR of the TCR CDR3. TCRdb analysed the multiplex PCR reads with MiXCR anew, one entry per CDR3 protein. The sample gives about 660,000 distinct CDR3 sequences, about 45% of which show up once; less than 9.5% is in the top ten. Germline V gene sequence: CDR1 MNHEY, CDR2 SVGAGI. Trimming removed 0 bases at V and 6 bases at J, with 8 bases between. The CDR3 consists of 13 residues. This clonotype was recorded at least ten times. Its cognate antigen is unknown. Clinical symptoms, serum thyroxine and TRAb, thyroid ultrasound and orbital computed tomography together formed the diagnostic basis.

Sequencing was performed on peripheral blood or thyroid tissue (not recorded which). V usage is TRBV6-5 and J usage is TRBJ1-2; D is unclear. The clonotype comes from an adult man with Graves' disease, either hyperthyroidism or ophthalmopathy (not recorded which). The CDR3 DNA is TGTGCCAGCAGTTACTCGTCGGGTAATGGCTACACCTTC. This gives the protein CASSYSSGNGYTF.